The entry below gives a single T cell receptor beta chain sequence along with its context. This clonotype occurred many times. What this receptor recognizes is not known. There are no base qualities to consult, and no much larger clone falls within one base. Counted from cysteine to phenylalanine, this CDR3 has 15 amino acids. Only CDR3 DNA remains: 45 bases, in frame from the first base. As encoded in the germline V gene, CDR1 is SGHDN while CDR2 is FVKESK. The V end loses 4 bases and the J end loses 7 bases, and a stretch of 17 bases separates them. These data originate in a study of early T cells in non-severe SARS-CoV-2 infection (dated by TCRdb to the early 2020s). Background for the entire study: TCR sequencing used bulk RNA from unsorted whole blood, so alpha and beta chains could not be paired. General findings and caveats noted by the study authors: VDJdb matching was skewed toward anti-spike CD8 responses and likely underestimated virus-specific expansions, missing private and CD4 specificities.

The library was prepared using 5' RACE. Sequenced on a NextSeq 500. Unique molecular identifiers were attached to individual cDNA molecules in the TCR library protocol so that sequencing error and PCR bias could be corrected. Both TCR alpha and beta chains were sequenced, and tight co-correlation was observed between alpha and beta sequence abundances in each sample. Turning to the authors' computational methods: Decombinator V4 was used to annotate TCR sequences for V gene, J gene and CDR3. TCRs were defined as expanded if a significant change between any two time points was detected under a Poisson model with p below 0.0001. Abundances of TCRs were expressed as counts per million after normalisation to the total number of TCRs sequenced in each sample. MAIT TCRs were defined by TRAV1-2 paired with TRAJ12, TRAJ20 or TRAJ33, and iNKT TCRs by TRAV10 paired with TRAJ18. VDJdb, accessed 1 November 2021, was searched for CMV, EBV and SARS-CoV-2 annotated TCRs, with TCRs annotated for multiple antigens excluded. TCRdb trimmed the raw reads at Q25, called clones with MiXCR and kept productive beta chains. Each CDR3 protein appears once, grouped with its most common genes and DNA. V and J calls and clone size were set by TCRdb, not the authors. Present in this sample are fewer than 35,000 distinct CDR3 sequences, around 4% of which were seen just once. The biggest ten clones account for roughly 11% of the sample.

A case-control design nested within a healthcare worker cohort in London, UK, was used, with weekly nasopharyngeal swab PCR tests and blood sampling performed. Healthcare workers were recruited during the week of the UK lockdown, between 23 and 31 March 2020, and followed weekly for up to about 16 weeks. The sequence derives from an adult who was a healthcare worker with PCR-confirmed SARS-CoV-2 infection or an uninfected control (not recorded which). Sequenced material: whole blood. The rearranged chain carries TRBV14 and TRBJ2-1, with a tentative D call of TRBD1 or TRBD2, each matching 5 bases. The base sequence is TGTGCCAGCAGCCCGGGACGTCGCCCAACAAATGAGCAGTTCTTC. This sequence encodes CASSPGRRPTNEQFF.